Shown below are 16 T cell receptor beta chains from a single sample sequenced in a study of T cells expressing NK-cell markers. No DNA is given; TCRdb re-called the 5' RACE reads and lists each CDR3 protein once. This repertoire includes hundreds of thousands of distinct CDR3 sequences. Source material: blood T cells: a sorted CD56 or NKG2C T cell subset, CD4+ or CD8+ T cells, or bulk PBMC T cells (not recorded which). The receptors derive from a man aged 18-75 years in good health.

The chain combines TRBV4-1 with TRBJ2-5; as DNA is missing, the TRBD2 call by TCRdb cannot be tested. The germline CDR1 and CDR2 sequences are MGHRA and YSYEKL. The CDR3 length is 16 residues. CDR3 sequence reads: CASSQVPSGGQETQYF.

The chain combines TRBV18 with TRBJ1-1. This CDR3 region has 14 residues. Germline V gives CDR1 KGHSH, CDR2 LQKENI. The CDR3: CASSPAFQNTEAFF.

V is TRBV7-9 and J is TRBJ1-5. CDR3 length equals 12 residues. Germline-derived CDR1 and CDR2 are SEHNR and FQNEAQ (reference sequence). CDR3 loop: CASSLGGQPQHF. Full variable domain (outside the CDR3, taken from reference TRBV7-9 and TRBJ1-5): DTGVSQNPRHKITKRGQNVTFRCDPISEHNRLYWYRQTLGQGPEFLTYFQNEAQLEKSRLLSDRFSAERPKGSFSTLEIQRTEQGDSAMYLCASSLGGQPQHFGDGTRLSIL.

The CDR3 is CASSPEGQATGFF. The chain is built from TRBV7-9 and TRBJ2-1; TCRdb returns TRBD1, unconfirmable since there is no DNA. Germline V lookup: CDR1 SEHNR, CDR2 FQNEAQ (reference sequence). The CDR3 runs to 13 residues. The full variable domain, rest sourced from reference TRBV7-9 and TRBJ2-1, is DTGVSQNPRHKITKRGQNVTFRCDPISEHNRLYWYRQTLGQGPEFLTYFQNEAQLEKSRLLSDRFSAERPKGSFSTLEIQRTEQGDSAMYLCASSPEGQATGFFGPGTRLTVL.

J is TRBJ2-7 and V is TRBV7-9; the D gene TCRdb calls, TRBD1, cannot be checked with no DNA. CDR3 size: 16 residues. CDR1 is SEHNR and CDR2 is FQNEAQ in the germline V gene (reference sequence). CDR3 region: CASSRGWDTGSYEQYF.

The chain links TRBV5-1 to TRBJ1-2; TCRdb's D gene call, TRBD1, goes unchecked for lack of DNA. The CDR3 contains 14 residues. Germline CDR1 is SGHRS and CDR2 is YFSETQ. The CDR3 is CASSFTQGVDGYTF.

The V gene is TRBV7-2, the J gene TRBJ2-2; TCRdb calls TRBD2, which cannot be checked without DNA. Germline V gene sequence: CDR1 SGHTA, CDR2 FQGNSA. The CDR3 is 13 amino acids. The CDR3 spells CASSLGGGRELFF.

The chain uses TRBV11-3 and TRBJ2-4. This CDR3 contains 16 residues. CDR1 is SGHNT and CDR2 is YENEEA in the germline V gene. CDR3 sequence: CASSERVETSKNIQYF. Variable domain in full (rest from reference TRBV11-3 and TRBJ2-4): EAGVVQSPRYKIIEKKQPVAFWCNPISGHNTLYWYLQNLGQGPELLIRYENEEAVDDSQLPKDRFSAERLKGVDSTLKIQPAELGDSAVYLCASSERVETSKNIQYFGAGTRLSVL.

CDR3 sequence reads: CSASVTGTDEKLFF. This rearrangement joins TRBV20-1 to TRBJ1-4; the D call from TCRdb, TRBD1, cannot be confirmed without DNA. CDR1 DFQATT and CDR2 SNEGSKA come from the germline V gene (reference sequence). The CDR3 extends over 14 amino acids.

This chain connects TRBV4-1 to TRBJ1-6; with no DNA, the TCRdb D assignment of TRBD1 cannot be verified. The germline CDR1 and CDR2 sequences are MGHRA and YSYEKL. The CDR3 spans 15 residues. The CDR3 loop reads CASSQDGTGRTPLHF.

The genes are TRBV5-4 and TRBJ2-2. The germline CDR1 and CDR2 sequences are SGHNT and YYREEE (reference sequence). The CDR3 totals 16 residues. The CDR3 region is CASSLGPREESGELFF.

J is TRBJ1-6 and V is TRBV12-3 or TRBV12-4. The CDR3 has 15 residues. The CDR3 spells CASSRSGPRSGPLHF.

The rearrangement links TRBV18 to TRBJ2-1; the D call from TCRdb, TRBD1, cannot be confirmed without DNA. Germline CDR1 KGHSH, CDR2 LQKENI. The CDR3 runs 16 residues. This CDR3 reads CASSPLATGVKDEQFF.

This sequence joins TRBV5-1 and TRBJ2-7; as DNA is missing, the TRBD2 call by TCRdb cannot be tested. CDR1 and CDR2 from the germline V gene are SGHRS and YFSETQ. This CDR3 has 15 residues. The CDR3 spells CASSRTSGGLSEQYF.

The chain joins TRBV19 to TRBJ2-7; TCRdb's D call of TRBD1 is untestable without DNA. Germline assignment: CDR1 LNHDA and CDR2 SQIVND (reference sequence). The CDR3 totals 14 residues. The CDR3 is CASSSPGAFAEQYF. The whole variable domain, filled in from reference TRBV19 and TRBJ2-7, reads DGGITQSPKYLFRKEGQNVTLSCEQNLNHDAMYWYRQDPGQGLRLIYYSQIVNDFQKGDIAEGYSVSREKKESFPLTVTSAQKNPTAFYLCASSSPGAFAEQYFGPGTRLTVT.

The rearrangement joins TRBV3-1 to TRBJ2-1; TCRdb gives TRBD2 as the D gene, but with no DNA this cannot be confirmed. Germline CDR1 is LGHDT and CDR2 is YNNKEL (reference sequence). The CDR3 loop spans 13 amino acids. This CDR3 is CASSRGRLNEQFF.